The clone carrying this T cell receptor beta chain was seen a handful of times. Its matching antigen is unknown. Documented time point: patch test 3, about 24 weeks after DPC sensitization. The treatment is: therapeutic diphenylcyclopropenone sensitization with weekly scalp DPC. Those who donated were patients with alopecia, 18 to 70 years of age, and suitable for DPC. Under the authors' procedure: Sampled TCR counts reached a median of roughly 98,000 per sample, with values ranging from roughly 20,000 to 700,000. One entry per CDR3 protein, called by TCRdb with MiXCR from the RACE reads. TCRdb, not the original authors, processed these V and J calls. The data show approximately 88,000 distinct CDR3 sequences, under 15% seen once. The data are from a study of human T cells and chemical hapten exposure. At the level of the study: Among samples, TCR yields varied mainly because of small differences in pooled library volume.

Study conclusions and caveats: PT1 expanded TCR counts and patch test score were linked, and their correlation was positive.

The CDR3 spans 14 residues. CDR1 and CDR2 (germline): SQVTM, ANQGSEA. V was pared by 3 bases and J by 4 bases, with 1 base of the junction left unmatched. The specimen was whole blood, collected in connection with sensitization to the hapten diphenylcyclopropenone (DPC). The source of this sequence is a woman aged 50 to 60 with alopecia areata. Some clones in this sample may be carry-over from other donors' samples. The chain has TRBV29-1 and TRBJ2-1; TRBD2 matches at 12 bases. CDR3 DNA sequence: TGCAGCGTTGAGCTAGCGGGAGGGTACAATGAGCAGTTCTTC. Encoded protein: CSVELAGGYNEQFF.